This T cell receptor (beta chain) was found in a study of blood T cell repertoires in COVID-19. The wider study: Samples came from the United States, Italy and Spain, spanning acute and convalescent COVID-19.

Germline values: CDR1 ENHRY, CDR2 SYGVKD. V was clipped by 6 bases and J by 1 base, with 3 bases between them. The CDR3 runs to 11 residues. The repertoire was sequenced with immunoSEQ multiplex PCR; TCRdb's copy has only in-frame clones and lacks some. The sample contains 130,000 to 150,000 clones, around 87% of which appear only once. This receptor was taken from a woman aged 40 to 49 with acute or convalescent COVID-19. The specimen sequenced was peripheral blood. The chain uses TRBV10-3 and TRBJ1-1; D is unclear. CDR3 in amino acids: CAIRANTEAFF. The CDR3 DNA sequence: TGTGCCATCAGGGCGAACACTGAAGCTTTCTTT.